Below, 27 T cell receptor beta chains from the same sample are listed, as sequenced in a study of T cell changes during pregnancy in multiple sclerosis. TCRdb keeps only in-frame clones here, not all; method: immunoSEQ multiplex PCR. Found here are roughly 110,000 clones, approximately 90% of them singletons; the top ten hold roughly 1.5%. The starting material was peripheral blood, obtained after pregnancy. The receptors originated from a female donor with multiple sclerosis, enrolled in a pregnancy study.

In this sample, this clone turned up a few times. The gene calls are TRBV29-1 and TRBJ1-1; no definite D call. Per the germline V gene, CDR1 is SQVTM and CDR2 is ANQGSEA. The CDR3 runs 10 residues. The V gene lost 7 bases and the J gene lost 5 bases, with 8 bases spanning the gap. CDR3 region: CSAEGTEAFF. Written as DNA, the CDR3 is TGCAGCGCCGAGGGAACTGAAGCTTTCTTT.

The V call is TRBV9, the J call TRBJ1-1; the match to TRBD1 covers 7 bases. Trimming took 5 bases from V and 2 from J; bases not matched to a gene: 6. There are 14 residues in the CDR3. Germline CDR1 reads SGDLS; CDR2 reads YYNGEE. This CDR3 is CASSRTGFNTEAFF. The CDR3 region has the DNA TGTGCCAGCAGTAGGACAGGCTTTAACACTGAAGCTTTCTTT.

The V gene is TRBV27, the J gene TRBJ2-7; weak D call: TRBD2 (5 bases). V was shortened by 2 bases and J by 5 bases, with 13 bases between the two germline ends. Germline assignment: CDR1 MNHEY and CDR2 SMNVEV (reference sequence). This CDR3 has 14 residues. The CDR3 loop reads CASSLVGSRHEQYF. The CDR3 coding sequence is TGTGCCAGCAGTTTAGTAGGGAGCCGGCACGAGCAGTACTTC.

The chain carries TRBV14 and TRBJ2-5; the match to TRBD2 covers 9 bases. V shed 2 bases and J 4 bases; nucleotides not matched to a gene: 8. Per the germline V gene, CDR1 is SGHDN and CDR2 is FVKESK. There are 16 residues in the CDR3. The CDR3 sequence is CASSQLVAGVGETQYF. The DNA of the CDR3 is TGTGCCAGCAGCCAACTCGTAGCGGGAGTGGGAGAGACCCAGTACTTC.

The chain combines TRBV6-5 with TRBJ1-1; D remains unclear. The germline V gene has CDR1 MNHEY and CDR2 SVGAGI. This CDR3 is built from 13 residues. Between the trimmed V and J ends, which lost 5 bases and 5 bases, there was a span of 12 bases. For the CDR3, the DNA is TGTGCCAGCAGTAATGGGTACGGGACTGAAGCTTTCTTT. Amino acids: CASSNGYGTEAFF.

The rearrangement joins TRBV9 to TRBJ1-1; weak D call: TRBD1 (5 bases). The ends were cut back, 7 bases at V and 0 bases at J, with 13 bases in the middle. From germline, CDR1 is SGDLS and CDR2 YYNGEE. This CDR3 has 14 residues. The CDR3 spells CASRRGWLNTEAFF. Written as DNA, the CDR3 is TGTGCCAGCCGTCGGGGGTGGTTGAACACTGAAGCTTTCTTT.

This chain connects TRBV19 to TRBJ2-6; D is undetermined. CDR3 size: 13 residues. V shed 10 bases and J shed 4 bases, with 11 bases lying between them. CDR1 is LNHDA, CDR2 SQIVND, per germline (reference sequence). The chain's CDR3 is CATKPRGANVLTF. In DNA form, the CDR3 reads TGTGCCACCAAACCCAGGGGGGCCAACGTCCTGACTTTC.

The V gene is TRBV19, the J gene TRBJ2-3; the D gene is possibly TRBD2 (5 bases). Per germline, CDR1 LNHDA and CDR2 SQIVND (reference sequence). Between the trimmed V and J ends, which lost 4 bases and 6 bases, there was a span of 11 bases. There are 13 residues in the CDR3. CDR3 residues: CASSKAGGDTQYF. The CDR3 DNA reads as TGTGCCAGTAGTAAGGCGGGTGGGGATACGCAGTATTTT.

The V call is TRBV19, the J call TRBJ2-5; the match to TRBD2 covers 8 bases. The CDR3 is 15 amino acids. Germline assignment: CDR1 LNHDA and CDR2 SQIVND (reference sequence). V shed 3 bases and J 3 bases; nucleotides not matched to a gene: 6. CDR3 sequence reads: CASSIGGVMEETQYF. CDR3 coding DNA: TGTGCCAGTAGTATCGGGGGGGTGATGGAAGAGACCCAGTACTTC.

This chain connects TRBV27 to TRBJ1-4; D gene ambiguous. The CDR3 covers 14 residues. V lost 3 bases and J 5 bases, leaving 10 bases between the germline ends. Germline assignment: CDR1 MNHEY and CDR2 SMNVEV (reference sequence). The CDR3 protein is CASSFTRFNEKLFF. CDR3 bases: TGTGCCAGCAGTTTCACCAGGTTCAATGAAAAACTGTTTTTT.

The CDR3 region has the DNA TGTGCCAGCAGCCCGACAGGAACCAATGAAAAACTGTTTTTT. Protein product: CASSPTGTNEKLFF. The chain employs TRBV2 and TRBJ1-4; D might be TRBD1 (6 bases). Trimming removed 6 bases at V and 5 bases at J, with 13 bases between. The CDR3 covers 14 residues. Per germline, CDR1 SNHLY and CDR2 FYNNEI.

This clone was counted once. V usage is TRBV25-1 and J usage is TRBJ2-2; 7 nucleotides align to TRBD2. The CDR3 is made up of 15 amino acids. The ends lost 8 bases at V and 1 base at J; junction bases unmatched: 7. The germline V gene has CDR1 MGHDK and CDR2 SYGVNS. In nucleotides, the CDR3 is TGTGCCAGCTCCGGGGGGTTTGGGAACACCGGGGAGCTGTTTTTT. Translating gives CASSGGFGNTGELFF. Full variable domain (remainder filled in from reference TRBV25-1 and TRBJ2-2): EADIYQTPRYLVIGTGKKITLECSQTMGHDKMYWYQQDPGMELHLIHYSYGVNSTEKGDLSSESTVSRIRTEHFPLTLESARPSHTSQYLCASSGGFGNTGELFFGEGSRLTVL.

The J gene is TRBJ1-1, the V gene TRBV9; D uncertain. The germline V gene encodes CDR1 SGDLS and CDR2 YYNGEE. The V and J ends lost 0 bases and 1 base respectively, with 10 bases between them. The CDR3 totals 15 residues. The CDR3 DNA sequence: TGTGCCAGCAGCGTAGTTCGGGGTGGGAACACTGAAGCTTTCTTT. Translation: CASSVVRGGNTEAFF.

V usage is TRBV7-9 and J usage is TRBJ1-2; D unresolved. The CDR3 spans 14 residues. Trimming stripped 2 bases from V and 5 bases from J, with 12 bases between. Germline assignment: CDR1 SEHNR and CDR2 FQNEAQ (reference sequence). Here the CDR3 reads CASSLSQASYGYTF. The CDR3 DNA reads TGTGCCAGCAGCTTAAGCCAGGCCTCGTATGGCTACACCTTC.

The chain recombines TRBV7-2 with TRBJ2-2; D gene uncertain. This CDR3 spans 14 amino acids. Germline CDR1 is SGHTA and CDR2 is FQGNSA. V lost 3 bases to trimming and J lost 0 bases, with 5 bases between them. CDR3 coding DNA: TGTGCCAGCAGCTTTTTAACGAACACCGGGGAGCTGTTTTTT. This sequence encodes CASSFLTNTGELFF.

This chain joins TRBV6-5 and TRBJ1-2; 8 bases map to TRBD1. This CDR3 region has 15 residues. V lost 4 bases and J lost 7; bases outside the gene matches: 11. CDR1 is MNHEY, CDR2 SVGAGI, per germline. This CDR3 reads CASSLSPGTGAGYTF. Written as DNA, the CDR3 is TGTGCCAGCAGTTTGTCCCCCGGGACAGGCGCTGGCTACACCTTC.

This clone was observed a single time. The CDR3 coding sequence is TGTGCCAGTCGAGCGGACTCCCGAGTTGGCGAAAAACTGTTTTTT. This encodes CASRADSRVGEKLFF. The chain employs TRBV19 and TRBJ1-4; D is unclear. Germline V gene lookup returns CDR1 LNHDA and CDR2 SQIVND (reference sequence). V was clipped by 8 bases and J by 8 bases, with 21 bases between them. This CDR3 region has 15 residues.

J is TRBJ1-2 and V is TRBV5-1, with 7 bases that match TRBD1. Germline V gives CDR1 SGHRS, CDR2 YFSETQ. The CDR3 contains 14 residues. The V and J ends lost 2 bases and 9 bases, in that order; junction bases with no gene match: 10. This CDR3 is CASSFGGTVMSYTF. Written as DNA, the CDR3 is TGCGCCAGCAGCTTCGGCGGGACAGTTATGAGCTACACCTTC.

V gene TRBV6-5 combines with J gene TRBJ1-2, with D tentatively TRBD1 (5 bases). The V gene's germline CDR1 is MNHEY and CDR2 SVGAGI. Trimming stripped 3 bases from V and 11 bases from J, with 16 bases between. The CDR3 totals 13 residues. As DNA, the CDR3 is TGTGCCAGCAGTTATGCGGCAGGGTTAACGTACACCTTC. It encodes CASSYAAGLTYTF.

This chain links TRBV21-1 with TRBJ1-1. TRBV21-1 is a recognized pseudogene. CDR3 length equals 17 residues. The CDR3 reads CASSKGRVPLRCTEAFF. Here the CDR3 DNA reads TGTGCCAGCAGCAAAGGGAGGGTCCCGTTGCGTTGCACTGAAGCTTTCTTT.

The chain recombines TRBV10-1 with TRBJ2-2, with 9 bases lining up with TRBD2. Germline CDR1 and CDR2: WNHNN and SYGVQD (reference sequence). V gave up 4 bases and J gave up 5 bases; unmatched junction bases: 5. The CDR3 contains 15 residues. The CDR3 DNA sequence: TGCGCCAGCAGTGCGATAGCGGGAGTAACCGGGGAGCTGTTTTTT. It is translated as CASSAIAGVTGELFF.

This clone has only one observation. The J gene is TRBJ2-1, the V gene TRBV5-5, with 9 bases lining up with TRBD2. Germline loops: CDR1 SGHKS, CDR2 YYEKEE (reference sequence). The CDR3 is made up of 17 amino acids. V was pared by 1 base and J by 7 bases, with 12 bases of the junction left unmatched. CDR3 sequence (DNA): TGTGCCAGCAGCTTGATGGGCGGGAGGGCCGCGGGGAATGAGCAGTTCTTC. Translation gives CASSLMGGRAAGNEQFF.

The rearrangement joins TRBV10-3 to TRBJ2-1, with TRBD2 matching 8 bases. Germline CDR1 and CDR2: ENHRY and SYGVKD. There are 15 residues in the CDR3. Trimming took 3 bases from V and 3 from J; bases not matched to a gene: 4. The CDR3 bases are TGTGCCATCAGTGACAGCGGGGGCAACTACAATGAGCAGTTCTTC. It codes for CAISDSGGNYNEQFF.

A single count supports this clone. The chain has TRBV30 and TRBJ1-2; TRBD1 matches at 8 bases. Germline V CDR1 and CDR2: GTSNPN, SVGIG (reference sequence). CDR3 length: 17 residues. The V and J ends lost 1 base and 8 bases, in that order; junction bases with no gene match: 18. CDR3 DNA: TGTGCCTGGAGTGCCCCACGGACAGGGTGGATTACGGGAGGCTACACCTTC. It yields the protein CAWSAPRTGWITGGYTF.

In this sample, this clone turned up a few times. V usage is TRBV29-1 and J usage is TRBJ2-2; 8 bases match TRBD1. This CDR3 comprises 14 residues. From germline, CDR1 is SQVTM and CDR2 ANQGSEA. V dropped 7 bases and J dropped 5; count of bases not matched to a gene: 9. The CDR3 sequence: CSAKSGGETGELFF. The CDR3 nucleotides read TGCAGCGCTAAATCAGGGGGCGAGACCGGGGAGCTGTTTTTT.

The gene calls are TRBV19 and TRBJ2-1, with a possible D match to TRBD2 (5 bases). The V gene's germline CDR1 is LNHDA and CDR2 SQIVND (reference sequence). This CDR3 comprises 13 residues. The ends were cut back, 3 bases at V and 9 bases at J, with 12 bases in the middle. The CDR3 protein is CASSMIHRGEQFF. The CDR3, as DNA: TGTGCCAGTAGTATGATCCACCGGGGTGAGCAGTTCTTC.

The rearrangement uses TRBV15 and TRBJ1-5, with D unclear. Trimming cost V 1 base and J 4 bases, with 8 bases left between them. Germline V gene data show CDR1 as LNHNV and CDR2 as YYDKDF (reference sequence). The CDR3 contains 14 residues. CDR3 coding DNA: TGTGCCACCAGCAGAGGACTCGCAAATCAGCCCCAGCATTTT. Encoded protein: CATSRGLANQPQHF.